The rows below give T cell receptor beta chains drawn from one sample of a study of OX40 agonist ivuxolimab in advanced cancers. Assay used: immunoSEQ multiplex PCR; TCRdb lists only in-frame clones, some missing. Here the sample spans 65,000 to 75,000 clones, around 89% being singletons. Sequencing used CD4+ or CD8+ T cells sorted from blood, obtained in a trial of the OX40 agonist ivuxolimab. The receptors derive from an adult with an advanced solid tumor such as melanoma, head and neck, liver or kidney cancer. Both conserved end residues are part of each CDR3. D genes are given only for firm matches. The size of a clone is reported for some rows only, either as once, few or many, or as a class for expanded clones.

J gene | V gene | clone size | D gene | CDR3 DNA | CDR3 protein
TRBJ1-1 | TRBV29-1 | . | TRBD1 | TGCAGCGTTGGCAGGGGGAGGAACACTGAAGCTTTCTTT | CSVGRGRNTEAFF
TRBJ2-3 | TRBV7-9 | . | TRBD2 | TGTGCCAGCAGCTCCCTTCGGACTAGCGGGAGCACAGATACGCAGTATTTT | CASSSLRTSGSTDTQYF
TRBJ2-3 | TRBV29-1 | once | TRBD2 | TGCAGCGTTGCTGGAGCGGGAGGAACAGATACGCAGTATTTT | CSVAGAGGTDTQYF
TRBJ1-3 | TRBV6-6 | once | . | TGTGCCAGCAGACAACAGAGCTCTGGAAACACCATATATTTT | CASRQQSSGNTIYF
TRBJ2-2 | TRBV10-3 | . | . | TGTGCCATCAGTGAAAGTATGTCAGTTAACACCGGGGAGCTGTTTTTT | CAISESMSVNTGELFF
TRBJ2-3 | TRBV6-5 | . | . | TGTGCCAGCAGTGCGGACAGTTTCACAGATACGCAGTATTTT | CASSADSFTDTQYF
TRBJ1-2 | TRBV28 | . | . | TGTGCCAGCAGTGAAGCAGGGACTAACTATGGCTACACCTTC | CASSEAGTNYGYTF
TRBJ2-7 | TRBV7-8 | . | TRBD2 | TGTGCCAGCAGCCCGGGGACTAGCGGGGCCTTGGTCGAGCAGTACTTC | CASSPGTSGALVEQYF
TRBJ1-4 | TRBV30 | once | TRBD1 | TGTGCCTGGAGTGTAGGGGACAGGGATAGGGCAAAACTGTTTTTT | CAWSVGDRDRAKLFF
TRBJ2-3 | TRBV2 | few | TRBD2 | TGTGCCAGCAGTCCAAGGACTAGCGGGACCACAGATACGCAGTATTTT | CASSPRTSGTTDTQYF
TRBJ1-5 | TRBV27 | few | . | TGTGCCAGCAGTCTCCTCGGTGATCAGCCCCAGCATTTT | CASSLLGDQPQHF
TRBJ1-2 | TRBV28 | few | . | TGTGCCAGCAGACCACAGGGTAACTATGGCTACACCTTC | CASRPQGNYGYTF
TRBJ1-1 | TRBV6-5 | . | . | TGTGCCAGCAGTTACAAGCAGGGCTCTGAAGCTTTCTTT | CASSYKQGSEAFF
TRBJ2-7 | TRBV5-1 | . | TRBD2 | TGCGCCAGCAGCTCAGATCCCGGACTAGCGGGAGGGCACGAGCAGTACTTC | CASSSDPGLAGGHEQYF
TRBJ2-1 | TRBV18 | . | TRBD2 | TGTGCCAGCTCACCAGCTAGCGGGGGAGTGGGCTACAATGAGCAGTTCTTC | CASSPASGGVGYNEQFF
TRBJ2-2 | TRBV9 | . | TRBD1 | TGTGCCAGCAGCAGGACAGGGGCGAACACCGGGGAGCTGTTTTTT | CASSRTGANTGELFF
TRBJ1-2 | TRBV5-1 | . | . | TGCGCCAGCAGCACGGGGGGAGATGGCTACACCTTC | CASSTGGDGYTF
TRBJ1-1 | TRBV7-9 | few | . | TGTGCCAGCAGCCCCCGGTCCTCAAGGGAAGGGGGAGCTTTCTTT | CASSPRSSREGGAFF
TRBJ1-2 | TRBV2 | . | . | TGTGCCAGCAGTGGTGAAACTAGCGGGACACTTAACTATGGCTACACCTTC | CASSGETSGTLNYGYTF
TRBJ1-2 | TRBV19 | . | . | TGTGCCAGTAGTCCGGGACTTACTAACTATGGCTACACCTTC | CASSPGLTNYGYTF
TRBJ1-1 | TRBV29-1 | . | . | TGCAGCGCTTGGAGAGATCATAACACTGAAGCTTTCTTT | CSAWRDHNTEAFF
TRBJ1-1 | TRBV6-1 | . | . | TGTGCCAGCAGGAGACAGAGTCTGAACACTGAAGCTTTCTTT | CASRRQSLNTEAFF
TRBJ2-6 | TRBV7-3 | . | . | TGTGCCAGCAGCCGGGACGCTGGGGCCAACGTCCTGACTTTC | CASSRDAGANVLTF
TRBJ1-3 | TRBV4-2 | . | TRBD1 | TGTGCCAGCAGCCAAGCCTCGGGACAGGGGGTTTATTCTGGAAACACCATATATTTT | CASSQASGQGVYSGNTIYF
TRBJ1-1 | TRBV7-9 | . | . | TGTGCCAGCAGCTTGTGGAGGGCGGGGGGCACTGAAGCTTTCTTT | CASSLWRAGGTEAFF
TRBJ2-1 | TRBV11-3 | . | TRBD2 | TGTGCCAGCAGCTATGAAGGACTAGCTAGTGAGCAGTTCTTC | CASSYEGLASEQFF
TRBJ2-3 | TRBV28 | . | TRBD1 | TGTGCCAGCAGCCTGACAGGGTCCCCAGATACGCAGTATTTT | CASSLTGSPDTQYF
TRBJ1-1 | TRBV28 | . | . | TGTGCCAGCAGCCGTCTCCCTTTGAGAACGTTACGTTTGAACACTGAAGCTTTCTTT | CASSRLPLRTLRLNTEAFF
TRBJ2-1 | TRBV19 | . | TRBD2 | TGTGCCAGTAGTAGGGGGGGACTCCCCAATGAGCAGTTCTTC | CASSRGGLPNEQFF
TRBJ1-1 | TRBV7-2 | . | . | TGTGCCAGCAGCCTACTGACAGTGAACACTGAAGCTTTCTTT | CASSLLTVNTEAFF
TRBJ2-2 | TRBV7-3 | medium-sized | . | TGTGCCAGCAGCTTAGGGGACACCAGCTTGAACACCGGGGAGCTGTTTTTT | CASSLGDTSLNTGELFF
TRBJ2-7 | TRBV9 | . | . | TGTGCCAGCAGCGTAGATTTGGCGGCCTCCTACGAGCAGTACTTC | CASSVDLAASYEQYF
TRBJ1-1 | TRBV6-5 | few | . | TGTGCCAGCAGTTACTCTATTCACATGAACACTGAAGCTTTCTTT | CASSYSIHMNTEAFF
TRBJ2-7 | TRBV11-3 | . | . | TGTGCCAGCAGCTTATCGATAGGACTCCAGTACTTC | CASSLSIGLQYF
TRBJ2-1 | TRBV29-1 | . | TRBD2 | TGCAGCTCGGGGGGACTAGCAAATGAGCAGTTCTTC | CSSGGLANEQFF
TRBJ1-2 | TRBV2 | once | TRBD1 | TGTGCCAGCAGCGTCCAGGGGGCGACTGGCTACACCTTC | CASSVQGATGYTF
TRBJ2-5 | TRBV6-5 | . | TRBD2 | TGTGCCAGCACCGCGGTAGCGGGGTATGAAGAGACCCAGTACTTC | CASTAVAGYEETQYF
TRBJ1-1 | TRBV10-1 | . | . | TGCGCCAGCAGTGAGCAGGTGAACACTGAAGCTTTCTTT | CASSEQVNTEAFF
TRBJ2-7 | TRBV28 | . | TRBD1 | TGTGCCAGCAGTGCCCGGGACAGGACCTACGAGCAGTACTTC | CASSARDRTYEQYF
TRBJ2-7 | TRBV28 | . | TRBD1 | TGTGCCAGCAGTTCCCAGGGGGATGGTTCCTACGAGCAGTACTTC | CASSSQGDGSYEQYF
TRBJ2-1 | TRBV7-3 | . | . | TGTGCCAGCAGCCGCTCCCCGTCCCCCTCCCACAATGAGCAGTTCTTC | CASSRSPSPSHNEQFF
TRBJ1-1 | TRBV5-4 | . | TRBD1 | TGTGCCAGCAGCGCAGGGGGGATGAACACTGAAGCTTTCTTT | CASSAGGMNTEAFF
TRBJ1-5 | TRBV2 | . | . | TGTGCCAGCACTCAGGAGGGTGGAAATCAGCCCCAGCATTTT | CASTQEGGNQPQHF
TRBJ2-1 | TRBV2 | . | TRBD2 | TGTGCCAGCAGTGCCTCTAGCGGGAGGTTAGGTGAGCAGTTCTTC | CASSASSGRLGEQFF
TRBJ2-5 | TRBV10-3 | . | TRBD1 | TGTGCCATCAGTGACCCGACAGGGGCCCAAGAGACCCAGTACTTC | CAISDPTGAQETQYF
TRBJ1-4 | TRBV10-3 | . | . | TGTGCCATCCGTGGGGGGCAGCATGAAAAACTGTTTTTT | CAIRGGQHEKLFF
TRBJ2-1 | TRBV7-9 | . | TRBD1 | TGTGCCAGCTCCACCGGGACAGGGACTGAGCAGTTCTTC | CASSTGTGTEQFF
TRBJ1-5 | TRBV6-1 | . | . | TGTGCCAGCAGCCAGAATAGCAATCAGCCCCAGCATTTT | CASSQNSNQPQHF
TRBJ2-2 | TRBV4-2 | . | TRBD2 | TGTGCCAGCAGCCAAGATTGGCCGGGAGGGCTCACCGGGGAGCTGTTTTTT | CASSQDWPGGLTGELFF
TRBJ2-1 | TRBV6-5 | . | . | TGTGCCACCGTAAATTACAATGAGCAGTTCTTC | CATVNYNEQFF